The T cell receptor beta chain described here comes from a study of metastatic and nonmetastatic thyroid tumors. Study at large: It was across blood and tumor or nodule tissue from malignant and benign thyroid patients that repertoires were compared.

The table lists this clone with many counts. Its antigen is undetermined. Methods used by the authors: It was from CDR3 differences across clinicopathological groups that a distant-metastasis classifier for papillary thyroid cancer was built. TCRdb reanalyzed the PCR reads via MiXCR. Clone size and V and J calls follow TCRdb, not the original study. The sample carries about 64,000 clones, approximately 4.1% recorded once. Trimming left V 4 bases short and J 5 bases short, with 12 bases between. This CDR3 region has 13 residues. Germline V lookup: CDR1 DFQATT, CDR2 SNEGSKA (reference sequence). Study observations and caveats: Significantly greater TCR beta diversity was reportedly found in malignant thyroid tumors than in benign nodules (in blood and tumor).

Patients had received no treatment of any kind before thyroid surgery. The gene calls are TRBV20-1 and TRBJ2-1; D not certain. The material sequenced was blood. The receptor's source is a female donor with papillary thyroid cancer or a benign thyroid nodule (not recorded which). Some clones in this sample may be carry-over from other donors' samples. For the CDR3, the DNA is TGCAGTGCTATCCCAGACGCGGACAATGAGCAGTTCTTC. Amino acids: CSAIPDADNEQFF.